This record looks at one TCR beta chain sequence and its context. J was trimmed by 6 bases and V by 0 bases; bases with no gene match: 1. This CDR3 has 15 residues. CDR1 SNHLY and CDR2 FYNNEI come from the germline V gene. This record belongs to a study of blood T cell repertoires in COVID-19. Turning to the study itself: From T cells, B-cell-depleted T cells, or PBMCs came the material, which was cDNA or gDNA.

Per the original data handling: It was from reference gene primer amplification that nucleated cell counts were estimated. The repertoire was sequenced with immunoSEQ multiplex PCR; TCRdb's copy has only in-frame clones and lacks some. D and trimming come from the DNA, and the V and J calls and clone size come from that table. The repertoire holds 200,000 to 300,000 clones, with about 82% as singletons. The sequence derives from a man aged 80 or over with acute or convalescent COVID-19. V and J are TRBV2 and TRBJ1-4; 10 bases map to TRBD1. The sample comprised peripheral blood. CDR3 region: CASSEAGTGDEKLFF. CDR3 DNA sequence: TGTGCCAGCAGTGAAGCGGGGACAGGGGATGAAAAACTGTTTTTT.